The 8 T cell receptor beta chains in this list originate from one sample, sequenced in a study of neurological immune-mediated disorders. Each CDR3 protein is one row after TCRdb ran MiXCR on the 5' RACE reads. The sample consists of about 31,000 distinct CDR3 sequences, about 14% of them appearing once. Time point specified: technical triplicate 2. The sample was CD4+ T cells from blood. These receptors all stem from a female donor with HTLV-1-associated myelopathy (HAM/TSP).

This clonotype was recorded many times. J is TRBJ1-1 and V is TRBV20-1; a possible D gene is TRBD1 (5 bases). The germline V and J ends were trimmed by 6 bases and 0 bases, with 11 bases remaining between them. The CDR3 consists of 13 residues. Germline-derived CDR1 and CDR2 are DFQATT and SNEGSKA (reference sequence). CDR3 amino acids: CSAMGLMNTEAFF. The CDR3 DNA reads TGCAGTGCAATGGGACTGATGAACACTGAAGCTTTCTTT.

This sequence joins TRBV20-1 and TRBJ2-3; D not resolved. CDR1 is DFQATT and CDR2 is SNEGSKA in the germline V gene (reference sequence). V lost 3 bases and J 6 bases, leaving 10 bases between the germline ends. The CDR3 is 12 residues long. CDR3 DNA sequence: TGCAGTGCTAGTAGGGCCGAGGATACGCAGTATTTT. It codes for CSASRAEDTQYF.

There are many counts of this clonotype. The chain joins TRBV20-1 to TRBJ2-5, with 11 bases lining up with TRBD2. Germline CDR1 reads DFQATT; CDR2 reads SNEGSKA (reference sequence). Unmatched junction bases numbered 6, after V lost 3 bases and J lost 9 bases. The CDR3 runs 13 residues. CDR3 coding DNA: TGCAGTGCTAGGTGGGGACTAGCGGCTCCCCAGTACTTC. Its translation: CSARWGLAAPQYF.

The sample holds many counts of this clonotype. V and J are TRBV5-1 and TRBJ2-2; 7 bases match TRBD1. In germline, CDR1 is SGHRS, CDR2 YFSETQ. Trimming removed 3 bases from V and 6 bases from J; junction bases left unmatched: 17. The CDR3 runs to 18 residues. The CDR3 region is CASSSNGVTDRDAGELFF. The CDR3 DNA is TGCGCCAGCAGCTCAAACGGTGTGACAGACAGGGACGCCGGGGAGCTGTTTTTT.

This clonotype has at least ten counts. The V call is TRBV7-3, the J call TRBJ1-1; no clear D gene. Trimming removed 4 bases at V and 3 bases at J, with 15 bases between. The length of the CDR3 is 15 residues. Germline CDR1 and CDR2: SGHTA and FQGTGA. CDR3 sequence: CASSSRGSSDTEAFF. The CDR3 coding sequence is TGTGCCAGCAGCTCCCGAGGTTCATCGGACACTGAAGCTTTCTTT.

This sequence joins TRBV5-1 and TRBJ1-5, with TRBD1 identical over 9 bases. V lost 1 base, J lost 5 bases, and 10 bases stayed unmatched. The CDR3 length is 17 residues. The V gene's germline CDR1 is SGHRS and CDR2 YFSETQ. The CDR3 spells CASSLCPGQGQYQPQHF. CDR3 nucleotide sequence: TGCGCCAGCAGCTTGTGTCCGGGACAGGGACAATATCAGCCCCAGCATTTT.

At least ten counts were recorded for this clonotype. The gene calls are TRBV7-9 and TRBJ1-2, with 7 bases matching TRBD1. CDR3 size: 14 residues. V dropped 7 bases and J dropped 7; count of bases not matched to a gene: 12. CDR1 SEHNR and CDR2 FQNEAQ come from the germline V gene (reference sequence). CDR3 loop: CASTPRTGPAGYTF. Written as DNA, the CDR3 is TGTGCCAGCACACCTCGGACAGGCCCAGCTGGCTACACCTTC.

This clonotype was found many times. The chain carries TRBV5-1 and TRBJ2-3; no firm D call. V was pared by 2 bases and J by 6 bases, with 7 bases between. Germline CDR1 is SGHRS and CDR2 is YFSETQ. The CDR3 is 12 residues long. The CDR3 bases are TGCGCCAGCAGCTTCGCTTCCGATACGCAGTATTTT. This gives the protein CASSFASDTQYF.